This TCR beta chain originates from a study of blood T cell repertoires in COVID-19 (dated by TCRdb to the early 2020s). Background for the entire study: Samples from collaborators originated in the United States, Italy and Spain and spanned both the acute and convalescent phases of COVID-19. The material from the prospective study consisted of cDNA or gDNA derived from T cells, B-cell-depleted T cells, or PBMCs. The dataset comprised deeply sampled blood TCRbeta repertoires from subjects exposed to, actively infected with, or recovered from COVID-19. A freely available public database, intended as a resource for researchers studying the immune response to SARS-CoV-2, is where the repertoires were released. Samples came from the ongoing ImmuneRACE study (first 160 participants) plus 1,254 subjects from 6 global collaborators. Sample metadata almost always included a de-identified subject ID, COVID-19 status, age in years and sex. HLA class I and class II types, where available, came from metadata supplied by the sample provider rather than from assay-based typing.

General conclusions and limits of the study: Clinical and demographic metadata were provided uncurated, with the amount varying by source and participant.

Comment on this clone: Its antigen specificity is not known. No much larger clonotype is one base removed from it; base qualities were not supplied.

TCRbeta CDR3 regions were amplified from genomic DNA using the immunoSEQ Assay, a bias-controlled multiplex PCR. Under the source paper's analysis protocol: Nucleated cell counts per sample were estimated from amplification of reference gene primers within the assay. To quantify the absolute abundance of each unique TCRbeta CDR3 rearrangement, sequence reads were collapsed and filtered. For each sample, productive Simpson clonality was calculated as the square root of Simpson's diversity index across productive rearrangements. As stored in TCRdb, this immuneACCESS dataset retains in-frame rearrangements with V and J assigned. A fraction of the clones does not appear; measured against another copy, unresolved V genes explain less than half of the discrepancy, and the remainder lacks a known reason. V and J calls and clone size are copied from that table; D and trimming were computed from the DNA. The sample records roughly 160,000 clones, 85% to 90% of which are singletons. The ten largest account for 2% to 3% of the sample.

One collaborating source in Seattle enrolled patients during active infection and followed them longitudinally through the course of disease. The collaborating institutions used their own protocols to collect whole blood in K2EDTA tubes. For TCRbeta analysis, collaborators shipped samples as frozen whole blood, isolated PBMCs, or DNA extracted from either of those sample types. According to the germline V gene (reference sequence), CDR1 reads LGHDT and CDR2 reads YNNKEL. The CDR3 numbers 16 residues from cysteine through phenylalanine. The retained sequence is limited to the CDR3, 48 bases, with the frame set at the first base. V has 1 base trimmed and J has 1 base trimmed; junction bases matching no gene number 7.

This sequence was found in an elderly woman with COVID-19, enrolled during active disease. The chain was built from TRBV3-1 (or the pseudogene TRBV3-2) and TRBJ2-7, and TRBD2 matches 7 of the central bases. Material for sequencing was peripheral blood. The bases read TGTGCCAGCAGCCAAGGGGGGGGTGGCACATCCTACGAGCAGTACTTC. It encodes CASSQGGGGTSYEQYF.